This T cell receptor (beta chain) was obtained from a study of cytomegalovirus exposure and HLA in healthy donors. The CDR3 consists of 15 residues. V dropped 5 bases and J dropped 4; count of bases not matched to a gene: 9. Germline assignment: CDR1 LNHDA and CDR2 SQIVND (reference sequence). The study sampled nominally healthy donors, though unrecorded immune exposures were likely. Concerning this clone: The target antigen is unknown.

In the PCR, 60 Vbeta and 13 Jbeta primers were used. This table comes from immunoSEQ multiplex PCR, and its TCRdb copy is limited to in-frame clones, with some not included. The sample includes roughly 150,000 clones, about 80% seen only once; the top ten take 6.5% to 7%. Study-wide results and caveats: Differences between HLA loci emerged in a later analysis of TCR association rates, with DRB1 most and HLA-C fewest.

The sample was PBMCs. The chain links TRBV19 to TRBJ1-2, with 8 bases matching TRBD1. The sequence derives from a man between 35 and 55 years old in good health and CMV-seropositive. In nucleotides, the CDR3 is TGTGCCAGTAGTGCGGGACAGGCAATAATCTATGGCTACACCTTC. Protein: CASSAGQAIIYGYTF.